This is a list of T cell receptor beta chains from one sample in a study of post-analysis software for immune sequencing data. TCRdb re-analysed the PCR reads in MiXCR, keeping a single row per CDR3 protein. The table shows some 690,000 distinct CDR3 sequences, with more than 50% occurring only once. Sequenced material: blood. The receptors here all came from a girl aged 2-10 years with multiple sclerosis. The CDR3 runs from the conserved cysteine through the conserved F or W. D genes are given only for firm matches. Size tells how often a clone was seen (once, few, many) or the class of an expanded clone, and some rows leave it out.

j_call clone_size v_call d_call cdr3_aa cdr3_nt
TRBJ2-7 few TRBV5-4 - CASSLAGTLSEQYF TGTGCCAGCAGCTTGGCGGGAACCCTAAGCGAGCAGTACTTC
TRBJ1-4 - TRBV9 - CASSSSPREKLFF TGTGCCAGCAGCTCCTCACCAAGGGAAAAACTGTTTTTT
TRBJ2-3 - TRBV29-1 TRBD2 CSVSGTSGSPSTDTQYF TGCAGCGTAAGCGGGACTAGCGGTTCTCCTAGCACAGATACGCAGTATTTT
TRBJ1-2 - TRBV3-1 - CASSQTDYGYTF TGTGCCAGCAGTCAAACGGACTATGGCTACACCTTC
TRBJ2-5 - TRBV29-1 - CSVGWSETQYF TGCAGCGTTGGCTGGAGCGAGACCCAGTACTTC
TRBJ2-7 - TRBV28 - CANSLTNNGVYEQYF TGTGCCAACAGTTTAACCAACAACGGGGTGTACGAGCAGTACTTC
TRBJ2-1 few TRBV15 TRBD2 CAAGGGPASYNEQFF TGTGCCGCGGGAGGAGGACCTGCTTCCTACAATGAGCAGTTCTTC
TRBJ1-4 - TRBV7-9 - CASSRGTNPNEKLFF TGTGCCAGCAGCCGGGGCACGAACCCTAATGAAAAACTGTTTTTT
TRBJ2-4 - TRBV7-2 - CASSLAGPGQNIQYF TGTGCCAGCAGCTTAGCGGGGCCCGGTCAAAACATTCAGTACTTC
TRBJ1-6 - TRBV7-9 - CASSFVARGNMGSPLHF TGTGCCAGCAGCTTTGTGGCTCGGGGAAATATGGGCTCACCCCTCCACTTT
TRBJ2-5 - TRBV20-1 - CSASQGTAEETQYF TGCAGTGCTAGCCAGGGGACGGCAGAAGAGACCCAGTACTTC
TRBJ2-7 - TRBV20-1 TRBD2 CSARTSGAEQYF TGCAGTGCTAGGACTAGCGGGGCTGAGCAGTACTTC
TRBJ1-6 few TRBV6-2/TRBV6-3 - CASSYEGNWKNSPLHF TGTGCCAGCAGTTACGAGGGGAACTGGAAGAATTCACCCCTCCACTTT
TRBJ2-7 few TRBV20-1 - CSASAREQYF TGCAGTGCTAGTGCTCGCGAGCAGTACTTC
TRBJ2-7 - TRBV12-3/TRBV12-4 - CASSLPHKGGDEQYF TGTGCCAGCAGTTTACCCCATAAAGGCGGGGATGAGCAGTACTTC
TRBJ2-3 few TRBV4-3 TRBD1 CASSQLSGTGTDTQYF TGCGCCAGCAGCCAATTATCCGGGACAGGCACAGATACGCAGTATTTT
TRBJ2-1 - TRBV29-1 TRBD1 CGVTGGQGIYNEQFF TGCGGCGTTACGGGGGGACAGGGGATCTACAATGAGCAGTTCTTC
TRBJ2-3 - TRBV11-2 - CASSSPRGLNTQYF TGTGCCAGCAGCTCCCCCAGGGGACTAAATACGCAGTATTTT
TRBJ1-4 - TRBV6-6 - CASSSDRDTDNEKLFF TGTGCCAGCAGTTCCGACCGGGACACGGATAATGAAAAACTGTTTTTT
TRBJ1-4 - TRBV6-5 - CASSYSQWSEKLFF TGTGCCAGCAGTTACTCTCAGTGGAGTGAAAAACTGTTTTTT
TRBJ2-7 few TRBV12-3/TRBV12-4 TRBD1 CASSLGTGTSYEQYF TGTGCCAGCAGTTTGGGGACAGGTACCTCCTACGAGCAGTACTTC
TRBJ2-7 few TRBV29-1 - CSVRDRPEGPYEQYF TGCAGCGTTCGGGATCGTCCCGAGGGGCCCTACGAGCAGTACTTC
TRBJ2-6 - TRBV6-2/TRBV6-3 - CAGSDPTSGSGANVLTF TGTGCCGGCAGTGACCCGACCTCCGGATCTGGGGCCAACGTCCTGACTTTC
TRBJ2-1 - TRBV7-3 TRBD2 CASSPGLAGGYEQFF TGTGCCAGCAGCCCAGGACTAGCGGGAGGTTATGAGCAGTTCTTC
TRBJ2-6 few TRBV20-1 TRBD1 CSASWTGTGANVLTF TGCAGTGCTTCCTGGACAGGAACTGGGGCCAACGTCCTGACTTTC
TRBJ2-1 few TRBV3-1 - CASSLLRTGTSYNEQFF TGTGCCAGCAGCCTCTTGCGTACAGGGACGTCCTACAATGAGCAGTTCTTC
TRBJ2-7 - TRBV9 TRBD1 CASSVGSGGYEQYF TGTGCCAGCAGCGTAGGTTCAGGGGGCTACGAGCAGTACTTC
TRBJ2-1 - TRBV24-1 - CATSAGGGVNEQFF TGTGCCACCAGTGCCGGAGGGGGGGTCAATGAGCAGTTCTTC
TRBJ2-1 once TRBV29-1 TRBD2 CSSPGGSHNEQFF TGCAGCTCACCCGGGGGGTCCCACAATGAGCAGTTCTTC
TRBJ1-4 once TRBV7-2 - CASSLGLIDKYEKLFF TGTGCCAGCAGCCTTGGCCTCATCGACAAGTATGAAAAACTGTTTTTT
TRBJ2-5 - TRBV7-9 - CASSPGGKQETQYF TGTGCCAGCAGCCCCGGCGGGAAACAAGAGACCCAGTACTTC
TRBJ2-1 - TRBV4-1 TRBD2 CASSQDSGGPIYNEQFF TGCGCCAGCAGCCAAGATAGCGGGGGTCCCATCTACAATGAGCAGTTCTTC
TRBJ2-3 - TRBV18 TRBD2 CASSSGLAITDTQYF TGTGCCAGCTCGAGCGGACTAGCGATCACAGATACGCAGTATTTT
TRBJ2-1 - TRBV12-3/TRBV12-4 TRBD2 CASSHTSGGAWEQFF TGTGCCAGCAGTCACACTAGCGGGGGGGCCTGGGAGCAGTTCTTC
TRBJ2-5 - TRBV10-3 TRBD2 CAIRPSGGEETQYF TGTGCCATCAGACCCTCCGGGGGGGAGGAGACCCAGTACTTC
TRBJ2-2 - TRBV5-6 - CASSREEGTGELFF TGTGCCAGCAGCCGCGAGGAGGGCACCGGGGAGCTGTTTTTT
TRBJ2-5 - TRBV5-6 - CASSLSGLNQETQYF TGTGCCAGCAGCTTGTCGGGGTTAAACCAAGAGACCCAGTACTTC
TRBJ2-5 - TRBV20-1 - CSARDRGIGETQYF TGCAGTGCTAGAGATCGAGGAATTGGAGAGACCCAGTACTTC
TRBJ2-3 - TRBV20-1 TRBD2 CSAVAGTSTDTQYF TGCAGTGCCGTAGCGGGAACTAGCACAGATACGCAGTATTTT
TRBJ1-2 - TRBV29-1 - CSVPGQRGYTF TGCAGCGTGCCAGGACAGCGCGGCTACACCTTC
TRBJ2-7 - TRBV6-6 - CASEGAGGSYEQYF TGTGCCAGCGAGGGGGCGGGAGGTTCCTACGAGCAGTACTTC
TRBJ1-1 few TRBV9 - CASSINQDQNTEAFF TGTGCCAGCAGCATAAATCAGGACCAGAACACTGAAGCTTTCTTT
TRBJ2-5 - TRBV20-1 TRBD2 CSATGRLAIETQYF TGCAGTGCAACAGGAAGACTAGCTATTGAGACCCAGTACTTC
TRBJ2-7 once TRBV6-2/TRBV6-3 TRBD2 CASSHRGVLYEQYF TGTGCCAGCAGCCACCGGGGGGTCCTCTACGAGCAGTACTTC
TRBJ1-6 - TRBV5-5 - CASSPDRRSPLHF TGTGCCAGCAGCCCCGACAGACGTTCACCCCTCCACTTT
TRBJ2-7 - TRBV2 - CASLGGSYEQYF TGTGCCAGCCTAGGGGGGTCCTACGAGCAGTACTTC
TRBJ1-5 - TRBV9 - CASSVAGGYHQPQHF TGTGCCAGCAGCGTAGCTGGCGGTTATCATCAGCCCCAGCATTTT
TRBJ1-4 - TRBV5-1 - CASSSTLGDATNEKLFF TGCGCCAGCAGCTCCACCCTGGGCGATGCAACTAATGAAAAACTGTTTTTT
TRBJ2-5 - TRBV4-1 TRBD2 CASSQLAGVRETQYF TGCGCCAGCAGCCAGCTAGCGGGGGTTCGGGAGACCCAGTACTTC
TRBJ2-5 - TRBV5-1 - CASSLFAPKGRETQYF TGCGCCAGCAGCTTGTTCGCCCCCAAAGGCCGAGAGACCCAGTACTTC
TRBJ2-3 - TRBV6-5 TRBD2 CASSYSEREGLNKDTQYF TGTGCCAGCAGTTACTCCGAGCGGGAGGGCCTCAATAAAGATACGCAGTATTTT
TRBJ1-1 - TRBV5-1 - CASSLEQLEQAFF TGCGCCAGCAGCTTGGAACAGCTTGAACAAGCTTTCTTT
TRBJ2-1 - TRBV15 - CAIQGSVTYNEQFF TGTGCCATTCAGGGGAGTGTCACCTACAATGAGCAGTTCTTC